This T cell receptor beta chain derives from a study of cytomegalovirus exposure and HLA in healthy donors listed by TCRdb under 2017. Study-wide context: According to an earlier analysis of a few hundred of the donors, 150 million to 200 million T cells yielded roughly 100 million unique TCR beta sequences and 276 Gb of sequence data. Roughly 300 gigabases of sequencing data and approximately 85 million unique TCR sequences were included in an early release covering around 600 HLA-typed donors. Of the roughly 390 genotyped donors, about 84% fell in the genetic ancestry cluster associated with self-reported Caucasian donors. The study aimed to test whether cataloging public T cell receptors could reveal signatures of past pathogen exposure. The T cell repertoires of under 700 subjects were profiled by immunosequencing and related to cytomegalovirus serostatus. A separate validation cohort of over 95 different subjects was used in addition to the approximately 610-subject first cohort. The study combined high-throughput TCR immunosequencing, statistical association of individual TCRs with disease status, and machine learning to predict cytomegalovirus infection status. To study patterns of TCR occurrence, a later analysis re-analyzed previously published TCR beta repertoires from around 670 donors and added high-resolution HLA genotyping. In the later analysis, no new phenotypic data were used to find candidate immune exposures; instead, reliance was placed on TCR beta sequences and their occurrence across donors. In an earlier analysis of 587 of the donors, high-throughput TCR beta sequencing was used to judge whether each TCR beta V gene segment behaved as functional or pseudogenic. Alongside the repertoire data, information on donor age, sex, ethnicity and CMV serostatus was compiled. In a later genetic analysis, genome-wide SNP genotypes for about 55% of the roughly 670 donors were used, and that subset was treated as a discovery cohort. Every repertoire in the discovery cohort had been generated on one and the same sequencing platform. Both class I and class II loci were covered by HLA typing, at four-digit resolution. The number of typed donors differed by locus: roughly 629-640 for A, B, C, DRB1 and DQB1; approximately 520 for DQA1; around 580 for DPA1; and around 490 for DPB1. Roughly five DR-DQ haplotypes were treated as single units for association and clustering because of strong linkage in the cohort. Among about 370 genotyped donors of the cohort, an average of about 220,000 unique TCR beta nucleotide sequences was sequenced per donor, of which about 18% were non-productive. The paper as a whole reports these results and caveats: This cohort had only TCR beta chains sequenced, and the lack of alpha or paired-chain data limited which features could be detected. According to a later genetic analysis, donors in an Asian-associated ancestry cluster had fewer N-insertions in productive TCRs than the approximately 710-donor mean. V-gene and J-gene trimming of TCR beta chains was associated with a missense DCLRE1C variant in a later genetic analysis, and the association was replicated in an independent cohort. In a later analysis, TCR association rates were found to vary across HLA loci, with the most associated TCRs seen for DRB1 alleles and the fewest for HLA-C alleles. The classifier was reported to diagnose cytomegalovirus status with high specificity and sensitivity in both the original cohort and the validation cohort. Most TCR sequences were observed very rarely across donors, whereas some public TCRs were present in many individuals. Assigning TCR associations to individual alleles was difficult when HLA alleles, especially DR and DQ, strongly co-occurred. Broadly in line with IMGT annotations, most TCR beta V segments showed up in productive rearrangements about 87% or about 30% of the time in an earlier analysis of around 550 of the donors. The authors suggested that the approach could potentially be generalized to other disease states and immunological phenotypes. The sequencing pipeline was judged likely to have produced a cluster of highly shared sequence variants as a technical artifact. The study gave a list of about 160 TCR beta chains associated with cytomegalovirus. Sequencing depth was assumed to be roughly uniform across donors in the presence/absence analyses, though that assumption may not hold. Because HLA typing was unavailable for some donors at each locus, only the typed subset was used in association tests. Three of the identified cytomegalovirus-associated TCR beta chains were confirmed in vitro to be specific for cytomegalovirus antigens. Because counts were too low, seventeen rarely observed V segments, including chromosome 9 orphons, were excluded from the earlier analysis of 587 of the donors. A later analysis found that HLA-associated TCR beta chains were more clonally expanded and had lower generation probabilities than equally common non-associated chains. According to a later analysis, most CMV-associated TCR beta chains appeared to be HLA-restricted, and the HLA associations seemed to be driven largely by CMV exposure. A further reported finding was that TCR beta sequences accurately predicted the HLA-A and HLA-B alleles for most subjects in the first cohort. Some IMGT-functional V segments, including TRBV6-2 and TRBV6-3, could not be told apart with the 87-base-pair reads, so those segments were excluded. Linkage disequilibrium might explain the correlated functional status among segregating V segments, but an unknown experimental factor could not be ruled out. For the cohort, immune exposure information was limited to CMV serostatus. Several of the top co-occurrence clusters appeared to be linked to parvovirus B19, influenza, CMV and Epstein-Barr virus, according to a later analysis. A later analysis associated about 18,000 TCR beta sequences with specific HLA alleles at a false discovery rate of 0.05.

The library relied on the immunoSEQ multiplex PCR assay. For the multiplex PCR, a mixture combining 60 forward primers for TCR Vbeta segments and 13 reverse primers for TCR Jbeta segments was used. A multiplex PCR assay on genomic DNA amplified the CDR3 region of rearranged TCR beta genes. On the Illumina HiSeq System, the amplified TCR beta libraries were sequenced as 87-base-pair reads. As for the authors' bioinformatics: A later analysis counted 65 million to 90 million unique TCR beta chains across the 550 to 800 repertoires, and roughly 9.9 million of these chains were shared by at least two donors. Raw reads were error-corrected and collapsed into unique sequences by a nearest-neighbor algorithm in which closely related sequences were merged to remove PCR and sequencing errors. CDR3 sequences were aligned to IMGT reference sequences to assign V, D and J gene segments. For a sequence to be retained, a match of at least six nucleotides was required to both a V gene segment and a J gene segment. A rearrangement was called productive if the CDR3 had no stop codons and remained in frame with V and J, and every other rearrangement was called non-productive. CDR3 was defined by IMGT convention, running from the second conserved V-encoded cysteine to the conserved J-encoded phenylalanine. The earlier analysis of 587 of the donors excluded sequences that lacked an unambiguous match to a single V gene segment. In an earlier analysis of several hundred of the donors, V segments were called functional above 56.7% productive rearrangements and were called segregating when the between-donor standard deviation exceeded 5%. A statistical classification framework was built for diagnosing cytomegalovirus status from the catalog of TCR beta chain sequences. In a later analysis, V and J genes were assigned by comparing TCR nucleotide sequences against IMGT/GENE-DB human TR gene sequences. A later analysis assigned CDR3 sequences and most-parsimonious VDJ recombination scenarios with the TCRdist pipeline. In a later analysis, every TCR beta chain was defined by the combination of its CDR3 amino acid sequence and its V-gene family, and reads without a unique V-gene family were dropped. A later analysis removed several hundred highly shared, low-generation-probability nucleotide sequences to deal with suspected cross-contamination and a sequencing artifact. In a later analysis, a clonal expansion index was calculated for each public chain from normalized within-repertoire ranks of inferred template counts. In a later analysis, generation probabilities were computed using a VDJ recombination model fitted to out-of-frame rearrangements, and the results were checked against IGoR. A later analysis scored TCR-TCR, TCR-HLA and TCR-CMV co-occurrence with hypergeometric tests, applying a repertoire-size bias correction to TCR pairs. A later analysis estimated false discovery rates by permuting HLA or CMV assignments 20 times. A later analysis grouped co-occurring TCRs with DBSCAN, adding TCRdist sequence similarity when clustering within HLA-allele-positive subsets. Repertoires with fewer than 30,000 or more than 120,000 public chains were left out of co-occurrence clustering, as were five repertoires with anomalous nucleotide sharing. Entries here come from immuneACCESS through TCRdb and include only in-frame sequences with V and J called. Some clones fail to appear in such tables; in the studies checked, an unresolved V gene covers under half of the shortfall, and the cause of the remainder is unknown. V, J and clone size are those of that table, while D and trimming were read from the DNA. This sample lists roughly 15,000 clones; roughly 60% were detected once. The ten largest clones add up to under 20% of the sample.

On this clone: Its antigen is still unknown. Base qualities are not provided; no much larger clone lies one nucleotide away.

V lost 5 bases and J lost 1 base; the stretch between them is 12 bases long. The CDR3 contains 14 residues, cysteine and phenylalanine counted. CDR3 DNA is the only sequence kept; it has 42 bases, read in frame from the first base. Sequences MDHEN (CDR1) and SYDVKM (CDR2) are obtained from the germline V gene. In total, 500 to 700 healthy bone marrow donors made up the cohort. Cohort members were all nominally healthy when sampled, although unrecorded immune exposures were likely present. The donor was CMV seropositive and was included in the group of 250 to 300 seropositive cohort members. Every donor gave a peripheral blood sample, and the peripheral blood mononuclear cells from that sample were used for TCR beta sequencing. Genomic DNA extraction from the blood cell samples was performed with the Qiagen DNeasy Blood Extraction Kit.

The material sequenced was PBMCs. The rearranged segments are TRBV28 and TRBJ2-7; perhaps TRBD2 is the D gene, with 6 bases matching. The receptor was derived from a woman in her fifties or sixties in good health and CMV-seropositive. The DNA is TGTGCCAGCAGTCCATTCGGGGGTTCCTACGAGCAGTACTTC. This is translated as CASSPFGGSYEQYF.